This T cell receptor (beta chain) was sequenced during a study of beta chain features in type 1 diabetes. Overall study results and limits: TCRB CDR3s from Type 1 diabetes patients were moderately but significantly shorter in all four CD4+ subsets. Cells that show high TCR expression could be over-represented by cDNA sequencing. Type 1 diabetes patients had VDJ junctions that carried fewer insertions and more deletions. Here, the possible influence of HLA type (on TCRB rearrangement) remained unresolved.

This clone was seen only a few times. Antigen specificity is unknown. Expressed TCRB transcripts were sequenced because the entire RNA isolate underwent reverse transcription. Samples of naive, central memory and regulatory T cells yielded a mean of around 3.8 million reads. Clones were read by immunoSEQ multiplex PCR, and TCRdb kept only the in-frame ones, dropping some. The sample consists of about 710,000 clones, over 12% of them appearing once. This CDR3 has 12 amino acids. V lost 6 bases, J lost 6 bases, and 1 base stayed unmatched. The germline V gene encodes CDR1 MNHNS and CDR2 SASEGT. The clonotype comes from a man younger than 35 with type 1 diabetes. The V call is TRBV6-1, the J call TRBJ1-2; TRBD1 matches 10 bases. What was sequenced was naive CD4+ T cells from blood. The CDR3 sequence: CASSGTGDGYTF. DNA of the CDR3: TGTGCCAGCAGCGGGACAGGGGATGGCTACACCTTC.